These 21 T cell receptor beta chains share one sample of origin, sequenced in a study of PD-1 blockade in classical Hodgkin lymphoma. Profiled with immunoSEQ multiplex PCR; TCRdb holds only in-frame clones, not every one. The table has roughly 11,000 clones, around 84% seen once; the top ten hold 36%. The time point is: cycle 4 day 1 (C4D1), after less than 7 weeks of nivolumab. Relapse was seen in all patients after autologous stem cell transplantation, and brentuximab vedotin exposure was variable. Investigators obtained CD8+ T cells from thawed PBMCs by magnetic negative selection. The material was CD8+ T cells from blood, obtained before the fourth cycle of nivolumab. These receptors all come from a human donor with classical Hodgkin lymphoma. The donor label of this sample is uncertain.

This clone appeared once. V gene TRBV28 combines with J gene TRBJ2-7; D possibly corresponds to TRBD2 (6 bases). The germline CDR1 and CDR2 sequences are MDHEN and SYDVKM. Trimming cost V 6 bases and J 1 base, with 16 bases left between them. The CDR3 spans 15 residues. CDR3 region: CASSYRGTVSYEQYF. DNA of the CDR3: TGTGCCAGCAGCTACCGCGGGACGGTTTCCTACGAGCAGTACTTC.

The chain links TRBV11-2 to TRBJ2-1, with 14 bases identical to TRBD2. Losses at the gene ends were 5 bases for V and 5 bases for J; bases not matched to a gene: 8. Germline CDR1 reads SGHAT; CDR2 reads FQNNGV. The CDR3 is 17 residues long. The CDR3 is CASSTGLAGVKDNEQFF. The CDR3 DNA reads as TGTGCCAGCAGCACGGGACTAGCGGGAGTAAAGGACAATGAGCAGTTCTTC.

The chain is built from TRBV13 and TRBJ2-3; 14 positions agree with TRBD2. Germline values: CDR1 PRHDT, CDR2 FYEKMQ (reference sequence). V lost 5 bases and J lost 5; bases outside the gene matches: 9. The CDR3 length is 17 residues. The CDR3 bases are TGTGCCAGCAGCCCCGGGACTAGCGGGAGTAGGGAAGATACGCAGTATTTT. As protein: CASSPGTSGSREDTQYF.

V usage is TRBV5-5 and J usage is TRBJ1-2, with D uncertain. Germline assignment: CDR1 SGHKS and CDR2 YYEKEE (reference sequence). The length of the CDR3 is 14 residues. The V end lost 5 bases, the J end lost 3 bases, and 14 bases lay between the germline ends. Here the CDR3 DNA reads TGTGCCAGCAGGGAATCCTTAGGAGACTATGGCTACACCTTC. It translates to CASRESLGDYGYTF.

V is TRBV19 and J is TRBJ1-5; no clear D gene. The CDR3 is 16 amino acids. Trimming removed 4 bases at V and 0 bases at J, with 13 bases between. The germline CDR1 and CDR2 sequences are LNHDA and SQIVND (reference sequence). CDR3: CASSKASSYSNQPQHF. In nucleotides, the CDR3 is TGTGCCAGTAGTAAAGCCAGTAGCTATAGCAATCAGCCCCAGCATTTT.

The chain is built from TRBV7-2 and TRBJ2-1, with 13 bases that match TRBD2. This CDR3 has 15 residues. CDR1 is SGHTA and CDR2 is FQGNSA in the germline V gene. After removal of 6 bases from V and 9 bases from J, the junction contained 8 bases not matched to a gene. The CDR3 DNA is TGTGCCAGCAGTCCTACTAGCGGGAGGGCCAGTGAGCAGTTCTTC. Its protein is CASSPTSGRASEQFF.

The V gene is TRBV28, the J gene TRBJ2-7; 7 nucleotides line up with TRBD1. The CDR3 contains 17 residues. Looked up from germline, CDR1 is MDHEN and CDR2 is SYDVKM. The V and J ends lost 2 bases and 2 bases, in that order; junction bases with no gene match: 12. The chain's CDR3 is CASSLRFWDSVTYEQYF. The CDR3 DNA sequence: TGTGCCAGCAGTTTAAGGTTCTGGGACAGCGTTACCTACGAGCAGTACTTC.

This chain uses TRBV7-9 with TRBJ1-5, with D perhaps matching TRBD1 (6 bases). CDR3 length: 16 residues. Trimming removed 5 bases at V and 1 base at J, with 15 bases between. Germline V gene data show CDR1 as SEHNR and CDR2 as FQNEAQ (reference sequence). In DNA, the CDR3 is TGTGCCAGCAGCGGTGGGGGCCGGGGGAGCAATCAGCCCCAGCATTTT. Translating gives CASSGGGRGSNQPQHF.

The chain carries TRBV27 and TRBJ1-1; 8 bases fit TRBD1. This CDR3 comprises 13 residues. Germline V gene data show CDR1 as MNHEY and CDR2 as SMNVEV (reference sequence). The V segment lost 5 bases and the J segment 4 bases; nucleotides outside the gene matches: 3. As DNA, the CDR3 is TGTGCCAGCAGTACACAGGGGGGCACTGAAGCTTTCTTT. The encoded protein is CASSTQGGTEAFF.

This chain uses TRBV13 with TRBJ2-2, with 8 bases fitting TRBD1. The junction had 11 bases not matched to a gene; V was cut back by 4 bases and J by 4 bases. CDR1 and CDR2 from the germline V gene are PRHDT and FYEKMQ (reference sequence). This CDR3 comprises 17 residues. The CDR3 region is CASSSIKDRAATGELFF. DNA of the CDR3: TGTGCCAGCAGCTCGATAAAGGACAGGGCGGCCACCGGGGAGCTGTTTTTT.

This clone was observed once. The V call is TRBV25-1, the J call TRBJ2-1, with a weak D call TRBD1 (5 bases). The CDR3 is 13 residues long. Trimming left V 1 base short and J 5 bases short, with 6 bases between. CDR1 MGHDK and CDR2 SYGVNS come from the germline V gene. As DNA, the CDR3 is TGTGCCAGCAGTGAATGGGGCCACAATGAGCAGTTCTTC. Its translation: CASSEWGHNEQFF.

This clone was counted only a few times. This chain joins TRBV11-2 and TRBJ2-7; a weak D match, TRBD2 (5 bases). This CDR3 has 10 amino acids. Looked up from germline, CDR1 is SGHAT and CDR2 is FQNNGV. Trimming removed 5 bases from V and 6 bases from J, with 5 bases in between. The DNA of the CDR3 is TGTGCCAGCAGCGGAGGCGAGCAGTACTTC. This sequence encodes CASSGGEQYF.

The rearrangement links TRBV2 to TRBJ2-7, with D maybe TRBD1 (6 bases). V was shortened by 8 bases and J by 7 bases, with 21 bases between the two germline ends. This CDR3 has 14 amino acids. Germline V CDR1 and CDR2: SNHLY, FYNNEI. CDR3 coding DNA: TGTGCCAGCGAACAGTCAGGGGAACGTCGGGAGCAGTACTTC. Translation: CASEQSGERREQYF.

The chain uses TRBV6-5 and TRBJ1-1, with a possible D match to TRBD1 (6 bases). Germline V gene lookup returns CDR1 MNHEY and CDR2 SVGAGI. The germline V and J ends were trimmed by 4 bases and 5 bases, with 17 bases remaining between them. The CDR3 is made up of 15 amino acids. CDR3: CASSSTQGRWTEAFF. The CDR3 nucleotides read TGTGCCAGCAGTTCCACCCAGGGGCGTTGGACTGAAGCTTTCTTT.

This chain connects TRBV18 to TRBJ1-4; D not certain. The CDR3 runs to 13 residues. Germline loops: CDR1 KGHSH, CDR2 LQKENI. The ends were cut back, 3 bases at V and 8 bases at J, with 10 bases in the middle. CDR3 loop: CASSPPWGEKLFF. CDR3 in DNA: TGTGCCAGCTCACCCCCGTGGGGAGAAAAACTGTTTTTT.

CDR3 coding DNA: TGCGCCAGCAGCTTGAGACTAGCGGGAGATGAAAATGAGCAGTTCTTC. Its translation is CASSLRLAGDENEQFF. The chain uses TRBV5-1 and TRBJ2-1; 12 nucleotides agree with TRBD2. Germline V gene data show CDR1 as SGHRS and CDR2 as YFSETQ. This CDR3 comprises 16 residues. The V and J ends lost 1 base and 7 bases, in that order; junction bases with no gene match: 6.

The CDR3 loop is CASSQEPSMGVGFTEAFF. The DNA of the CDR3 is TGCGCCAGCAGCCAAGAACCCAGCATGGGGGTGGGTTTCACTGAAGCTTTCTTT. The rearrangement links TRBV4-3 to TRBJ1-1; perhaps TRBD1 as D (5 bases). The CDR3 has 18 residues. Germline values: CDR1 LGHNA, CDR2 YSLEER. The germline V and J ends were trimmed by 0 bases and 4 bases, with 21 bases remaining between them.

This clone appeared a few times. Other DNA sequences from this sample encode an identical CDR3 as well. The rearrangement uses TRBV7-9 and TRBJ1-2; TRBD1 might be the D (5 bases). Looked up from germline, CDR1 is SEHNR and CDR2 is FQNEAQ (reference sequence). CDR3 length: 11 amino acids. Deletions cut 1 base from V and 8 bases from J, with 5 bases between. The DNA of the CDR3 is TGTGCCAGCAGCTTAGGGACAGGCTACACCTTC. Its translation: CASSLGTGYTF.

The chain links TRBV5-4 to TRBJ2-5; TRBD1 matches 9 bases. The CDR3 has 15 residues. The junction had 4 bases not matched to a gene; V was cut back by 3 bases and J by 1 base. Germline CDR1 and CDR2: SGHNT and YYREEE (reference sequence). CDR3 loop: CASSSVGQGQETQYF. CDR3 DNA sequence: TGTGCCAGCAGCTCCGTGGGACAGGGCCAAGAGACCCAGTACTTC.

This sequence joins TRBV4-1 and TRBJ2-2; weak D call: TRBD2 (6 bases). The CDR3 is made up of 16 amino acids. The germline V and J ends were trimmed by 3 bases and 3 bases, with 14 bases remaining between them. Germline V lookup: CDR1 MGHRA, CDR2 YSYEKL. DNA for the CDR3: TGCGCCAGCAGCCATCGTCCCCGGGACTACACCGGGGAGCTGTTTTTT. Amino acid sequence: CASSHRPRDYTGELFF.

This rearrangement joins TRBV13 to TRBJ1-1, with D perhaps matching TRBD1 (6 bases). Trimming left V 8 bases short and J 8 bases short, with 21 bases between. The germline V gene has CDR1 PRHDT and CDR2 FYEKMQ (reference sequence). This CDR3 contains 14 residues. The CDR3 protein is CASSGQRSILEAFF. The DNA of the CDR3 is TGTGCCAGCTCCGGACAGCGGAGTATATTGGAAGCTTTCTTT.